This TCR beta chain is drawn from a study of blood T cells in healthy people across ages. Findings of the study overall: TCR beta diversity per million T cells fell roughly linearly with age. Diversity was higher, and naive CD4+ cells more numerous, in long-lived donors than in aged donors.

Caucasian individuals from Russia who were healthy and aged 6 to 90 acted as donors. Trimming removed 2 bases from V and 0 bases from J, with 14 bases in between. The CDR3 covers 18 residues. The germline V gene has CDR1 MNHEY and CDR2 SVGAGI. This clonotype was observed a handful of times. Antigen unknown. A second about 6 to 11 cycle PCR used barcoded and J-beta primers. One entry per CDR3 protein, called by TCRdb with MiXCR from the 5' RACE reads. The table records approximately 850,000 distinct CDR3 sequences, approximately 48% of them present only once. V gene TRBV6-5 combines with J gene TRBJ2-6; D perhaps matches TRBD2 (5 bases). The receptor's source is a man aged 55 to 70 in good health. Sequenced sample: blood. CDR3 loop: CASSYRGPYSSGANVLTF. CDR3 sequence (DNA): TGTGCCAGCAGTTACCGCGGGCCTTATAGCTCTGGGGCCAACGTCCTGACTTTC.